This T cell receptor (beta chain) came from a study of Graves' ophthalmopathy and Graves' hyperthyroidism (dated by TCRdb to the late 2010s). Regarding the complete study: Peripheral blood was collected at initial diagnosis, prior to any treatment. A discovery set of 100 patients (43 ophthalmopathy, about 58 stable hyperthyroidism) was enrolled to explore V-J signatures distinguishing ophthalmopathy from hyperthyroidism. For training and testing, the approximately 92 patients in the discovery cohort were randomly divided in a 7:3 ratio. Once sampling was done, hyperthyroidism patients were given methimazole at a starting dose of 30 mg daily, while ophthalmopathy patients were given high-dose intravenous methylprednisolone. The study used TCR beta repertoire signatures to distinguish Graves' ophthalmopathy from Graves' hyperthyroidism and to predict progression to ophthalmopathy. In five or six hyperthyroidism patients, T-cell repertoires of thyroid tissue and blood were compared. In total, 135 blood samples were TCR-sequenced: 43 ophthalmopathy, approximately 80 hyperthyroidism and about 17 hyperthyroidism-to-ophthalmopathy patients. An independent validation cohort was composed of approximately 18 hyperthyroidism patients and 17 patients who later progressed from hyperthyroidism to ophthalmopathy.

The ophthalmopathy patients had moderately to severely active disease, with a Clinical Activity Score of 3 or higher, a NOSPECS grade of 4 or higher, and a disease duration of less than 3 months. Anyone with other autoimmune diseases, uncontrolled infections, pregnancy or lactation was excluded from the study. Clinical symptoms, serum thyroxine, TRAb, thyroid ultrasound and orbital computed tomography formed the basis of the diagnosis. Ficoll-Paque density gradient centrifugation was used to isolate PBMCs from about 10 ml of fresh peripheral blood. Total RNA was extracted with Trizol reagent and quality-checked on an Agilent 2100 Bioanalyzer. Study-wide findings and limitations: The 13-signature model separated ophthalmopathy from stable hyperthyroidism with around 90% sensitivity and about 84% specificity in cross-validation, and 80%/75% in the test set. Sample size was not predetermined statistically, and investigators were not blinded to group allocation. Most of the expanded thyroid clonotypes with a frequency above 0.001 were also detected in blood, and it was suggested that the thyroid immune response may be reflected by blood repertoires. In validation, the model predicted ophthalmopathy progression with 70.59% sensitivity and approximately 75% specificity; some 13 predicted patients were CT-confirmed with GO in a median of around 6 months.

At least ten counts were recorded for this clonotype. Its target antigen remains unknown. No base quality information exists; no much larger clone differs at one position. The cysteine opens and the phenylalanine closes a CDR3 of 13 amino acids. The kept DNA is CDR3 alone, 39 bases in frame from the first base. The germline V gene (reference sequence) sets CDR1 to LNHNV and CDR2 to YYDKDF. V loses 0 bases of germline sequence and J loses 3 bases, and the interval between the two ends is 6 bases. For repertoire sequencing, TCR beta CDR3 regions were amplified from RNA transcripts. HTBI primers and the Qiagen OneStep RT-PCR kit were used in a first-round RT-PCR, which was followed by a second-round multiplex PCR, size selection and purification. Libraries were sequenced on an Illumina HiSeq2000 using paired-end 100 bp reads. Concerning the study's data processing: SOAPnuke was used to process the reads, removing any read that contained adapters or uncalled bases, had a mean Phred below 15, or lacked an exact match to the constant primer or identifier. High-quality paired reads were merged with COPE v1.2.5. Each unique nucleotide sequence was treated as a clonotype, and MiTCR v1.1 was used to align the clonotypes to the IMGT TRB V, D and J references. Analysis was restricted to V-J combinations with a frequency above 0.0001, which covered about 99% of repertoires. For each V-J combination, a TCR clonal expansion and chaos score was defined as F50 clonal expansion divided by the chaos observed in the TCRdist matrix. Features were reduced by Welch's t-statistics and random forest to over 10 V-J combinations, which fed a naive Bayes classifier. The Morisita-Horn index was used to measure how similar the thyroid and blood repertoires were. In TCRdb, the public reads were trimmed at Q25 with fastp and aligned with MiXCR, with productive beta chains retained. When rows share a CDR3 protein, they turn into one entry using the most common DNA and genes. These V and J calls are TCRdb output, not the study's own analysis. For this sample there are about 480,000 distinct CDR3 sequences; about 15% appear just once. The ten largest clones add up to over 8% of the sample.

The chain uses TRBV15 and TRBJ2-7, with the D gene not confidently named. The sequencing input was blood. This TCR came from a woman aged 25 to 39 with Graves' ophthalmopathy. Donor details come from another sample of the same person, matched by shared clones. The CDR3 region reads CATSRDIDYEQYF. The bases are TGTGCCACCAGCAGAGACATTGACTACGAGCAGTACTTC.